A single sample gave rise to the 2 T cell receptor beta chains below, sequenced in a study of T cell repertoires in cytomegalovirus infection. Their cognate antigens are unknown. TCRdb independently ran MiXCR on the reads; one entry per CDR3 protein. In the table there are about 890,000 distinct CDR3 sequences, 30% to 40% of which are singletons. The sample here was cultured CD8+ T cells from PBMCs, taken from culture after CMV antigen stimulation. Source of these receptors: a human donor in good health (CMV status not recorded). Some clones in this sample may be carry-over from other donors' samples.

This clonotype was observed at least ten times. One end of the junction does not line up with germline, which may come from a read error. The CDR3 DNA sequence: TGTGCTAGCAGCTTAAGTTCCGGATCCGGGGAGCTGTTTTTT. This sequence encodes CASSLSSGSGELFF. V and J are TRBV7-7 and TRBJ2-2; no clear D. The CDR3 runs to 14 residues. In germline, CDR1 is SSHAT, CDR2 FNYEAQ (reference sequence).

This clonotype appeared a single time. A much bigger clone sits one base away, suggesting this may be a read error. The chain recombines TRBV7-2 with TRBJ2-7; TRBD1 matches at 7 bases. There are 13 residues in the CDR3. Germline V gene sequence: CDR1 SGHTA, CDR2 FQGNSA. CDR3 nucleotides: TGTGTCAGCAGCACAGGGGACCTTTACGAGCAGTACTTC. Translating it yields CVSSTGDLYEQYF.